A selection of T cell receptor beta chains follows, all from one sample in a study of blood T cell repertoires in COVID-19. Profiled with immunoSEQ multiplex PCR; TCRdb holds only in-frame clones, not every one. Of approximately 250,000 clones in the sample, 70% to 90% are singletons; the top ten hold about 0.93%. What was sequenced was peripheral blood. The source is a man aged 35 to 55 with acute or convalescent COVID-19. The CDR3 runs from the conserved cysteine through the conserved F or W. The D gene is left open where the match is weak. Expanded clones get a size class; other rows say once, few or many, or leave the size out.

abundance: -
v_gene: TRBV11-2
j_gene: TRBJ2-5
d_gene: -
CDR3aa: CASRFRERLETQYF
CDR3nt: TGTGCCAGCAGGTTCCGGGAACGACTAGAGACCCAGTACTTC

abundance: -
v_gene: TRBV6-2/TRBV6-3
j_gene: TRBJ1-1
d_gene: TRBD1
CDR3aa: CASSPGTGNTEAFF
CDR3nt: TGTGCCAGCAGTCCCGGGACAGGGAACACTGAAGCTTTCTTT

abundance: few
v_gene: TRBV28
j_gene: TRBJ1-2
d_gene: -
CDR3aa: CASSLLGLVTYGYTF
CDR3nt: TGTGCCAGCAGTTTATTGGGCTTGGTCACCTATGGCTACACCTTC

abundance: -
v_gene: TRBV10-3
j_gene: TRBJ1-1
d_gene: TRBD1
CDR3aa: CAISEQGANTEAFF
CDR3nt: TGTGCCATCAGTGAACAGGGGGCGAACACTGAAGCTTTCTTT

abundance: -
v_gene: TRBV5-6
j_gene: TRBJ2-5
d_gene: -
CDR3aa: CASSPLSQETQYF
CDR3nt: TGTGCCAGCAGCCCCTTGAGCCAAGAGACCCAGTACTTC

abundance: -
v_gene: TRBV6-1
j_gene: TRBJ1-5
d_gene: TRBD1
CDR3aa: CASSETGTGGGQPQHF
CDR3nt: TGTGCCAGCAGTGAAACCGGGACAGGGGGTGGCCAGCCCCAGCATTTT

abundance: -
v_gene: TRBV5-4
j_gene: TRBJ2-2
d_gene: TRBD1
CDR3aa: CASRLQGAGTGELFF
CDR3nt: TGTGCCAGCAGACTACAGGGGGCGGGAACCGGGGAGCTGTTTTTT

abundance: -
v_gene: TRBV15
j_gene: TRBJ1-4
d_gene: -
CDR3aa: CATSRDRYGEKLFF
CDR3nt: TGTGCCACCAGCAGAGATCGATACGGTGAAAAACTGTTTTTT

abundance: -
v_gene: TRBV14
j_gene: TRBJ2-5
d_gene: TRBD2
CDR3aa: CASSQDRTPSGQETQYF
CDR3nt: TGTGCCAGCAGCCAAGATAGGACTCCTAGCGGTCAAGAGACCCAGTACTTC

abundance: -
v_gene: TRBV11-2
j_gene: TRBJ1-2
d_gene: TRBD1
CDR3aa: CASSPRGRTSYGYTF
CDR3nt: TGTGCCAGCAGCCCTAGGGGGCGGACCTCTTATGGCTACACCTTC

abundance: many
v_gene: TRBV5-1
j_gene: TRBJ2-5
d_gene: -
CDR3aa: CASSAMGLRQETQYF
CDR3nt: TGCGCCAGCAGCGCGATGGGACTGCGGCAAGAGACCCAGTACTTC

abundance: -
v_gene: TRBV2
j_gene: TRBJ1-4
d_gene: TRBD1
CDR3aa: CASASGTGLEKLFF
CDR3nt: TGTGCCAGCGCATCCGGGACAGGGCTTGAAAAACTGTTTTTT

abundance: -
v_gene: TRBV2
j_gene: TRBJ1-2
d_gene: -
CDR3aa: CASSMGGPRYGYTF
CDR3nt: TGTGCCAGCAGTATGGGAGGGCCTCGCTATGGCTACACCTTC

abundance: -
v_gene: TRBV18
j_gene: TRBJ2-2
d_gene: TRBD1
CDR3aa: CASSQTGTVLIGTGELFF
CDR3nt: TGTGCCAGCTCACAAACCGGGACAGTACTAATTGGGACCGGGGAGCTGTTTTTT

abundance: -
v_gene: TRBV9
j_gene: TRBJ2-5
d_gene: -
CDR3aa: CASSRDSLQETQYF
CDR3nt: TGTGCCAGCAGCCGGGACTCCTTACAAGAGACCCAGTACTTC

abundance: -
v_gene: TRBV7-7
j_gene: TRBJ2-1
d_gene: -
CDR3aa: CASSRQGGHEQFF
CDR3nt: TGTGCTAGCAGCCGACAGGGAGGCCATGAGCAGTTCTTC

abundance: few
v_gene: TRBV6-2/TRBV6-3
j_gene: TRBJ2-3
d_gene: TRBD2
CDR3aa: CASSRTSGGTDTQYF
CDR3nt: TGTGCCAGCAGTAGGACTAGCGGGGGGACAGATACGCAGTATTTT

abundance: -
v_gene: TRBV11-2
j_gene: TRBJ2-1
d_gene: TRBD1
CDR3aa: CASSGDRAPSSYNEQFF
CDR3nt: TGTGCCAGCAGCGGGGACAGGGCCCCGAGCTCCTACAATGAGCAGTTCTTC

abundance: -
v_gene: TRBV7-4
j_gene: TRBJ2-3
d_gene: TRBD2
CDR3aa: CARVTSGGSDTQYF
CDR3nt: TGTGCCAGGGTGACTAGCGGGGGCTCAGATACGCAGTATTTT

abundance: few
v_gene: TRBV5-5
j_gene: TRBJ1-4
d_gene: TRBD1
CDR3aa: CASSLGQGREKLFF
CDR3nt: TGTGCCAGCAGCTTGGGACAGGGGAGGGAAAAACTGTTTTTT

abundance: -
v_gene: TRBV6-5
j_gene: TRBJ1-4
d_gene: TRBD1
CDR3aa: CASSTPGQGYEKLFF
CDR3nt: TGTGCCAGCAGTACCCCGGGACAGGGTTACGAAAAACTGTTTTTT

abundance: -
v_gene: TRBV28
j_gene: TRBJ1-2
d_gene: -
CDR3aa: CASSSMGQANYGYTF
CDR3nt: TGTGCCAGCTCAAGCATGGGACAAGCTAACTATGGCTACACCTTC

abundance: once
v_gene: TRBV21-1
j_gene: TRBJ2-1
d_gene: -
CDR3aa: CASSKGLGGGAIYEQFF
CDR3nt: TGTGCCAGCAGCAAAGGATTAGGCGGGGGGGCCATCTATGAGCAGTTCTTC

abundance: few
v_gene: TRBV6-5
j_gene: TRBJ2-5
d_gene: -
CDR3aa: CASRTDRRETQYF
CDR3nt: TGTGCCAGCAGAACAGACAGGCGAGAGACCCAGTACTTC

abundance: -
v_gene: TRBV10-3
j_gene: TRBJ1-5
d_gene: -
CDR3aa: CAISESGGTEQPQHF
CDR3nt: TGTGCCATCAGTGAGTCTGGCGGAACGGAACAGCCCCAGCATTTT

abundance: -
v_gene: TRBV7-2
j_gene: TRBJ2-6
d_gene: TRBD1
CDR3aa: CASSLVSRTGASGANVLTF
CDR3nt: TGTGCCAGCAGCTTAGTGTCAAGGACAGGGGCCTCTGGGGCCAACGTCCTGACTTTC

abundance: -
v_gene: TRBV7-3
j_gene: TRBJ1-1
d_gene: -
CDR3aa: CASSLQQSTEAFF
CDR3nt: TGTGCCAGCAGCTTACAACAGAGCACTGAAGCTTTCTTT

abundance: -
v_gene: TRBV7-3
j_gene: TRBJ1-1
d_gene: -
CDR3aa: CASSLMRQLNTEAFF
CDR3nt: TGTGCCAGCAGCTTAATGCGACAGCTGAACACTGAAGCTTTCTTT

abundance: -
v_gene: TRBV6-5
j_gene: TRBJ1-6
d_gene: -
CDR3aa: CASYRSGSPLHF
CDR3nt: TGTGCCAGCTACCGGTCCGGGTCACCCCTCCACTTT

abundance: -
v_gene: TRBV14
j_gene: TRBJ2-1
d_gene: TRBD2
CDR3aa: CASSQRPLAGGINEQFF
CDR3nt: TGTGCCAGCAGCCAAAGGCCACTAGCGGGGGGGATAAATGAGCAGTTCTTC

abundance: few
v_gene: TRBV4-3
j_gene: TRBJ1-6
d_gene: -
CDR3aa: CASSQDTGGGSPLHF
CDR3nt: TGCGCCAGCAGCCAAGATACGGGAGGAGGTTCACCCCTCCACTTT